This T cell receptor (beta chain) was identified during a study of cytomegalovirus exposure and HLA in healthy donors. In the study overall: A previous analysis identified approximately 110 million unique TCR beta sequences derived from roughly 180 million T cells. The study placed about 81% of its 398 genotyped donors in the Caucasian-associated ancestry cluster.

60 Vbeta and 13 Jbeta primers were used in PCR. Sequencing used immunoSEQ multiplex PCR; TCRdb keeps in-frame clones, though not all of them. Of about 180,000 clones in the sample, roughly 82% were seen once. Of note for this clone: The antigen is not known.

The V and J ends lost 5 bases and 1 base, in that order; junction bases with no gene match: 4. This CDR3 comprises 15 residues. The germline gives CDR1 MNHEY, CDR2 SVGAGI. Overall study results and limits: For most TCR beta V segments, an earlier analysis put the productive rate at about 87% or about 30% of the time. Likely technical artifact: a cluster of highly shared sequence variants.

The source material was PBMCs. The receptor comes from a man in his forties or fifties in good health and CMV-seronegative. The rearrangement uses TRBV6-5 and TRBJ1-3, with 8 bases aligning to TRBD1. As DNA, the CDR3 is TGTGCCAGCAGTCCGGACAGGGCATCTGGAAACACCATATATTTT. It translates to CASSPDRASGNTIYF.